Here is one T cell receptor beta chain with its context. The antigen remains unidentified. These data are taken from a study of CD8 T cells in Susac syndrome. Whole-study results and caveats: As acknowledged by the study, its TCR sequencing and HLA analysis included a relatively small number of individuals.

Control patients had untreated stable or active relapsing-remitting multiple sclerosis by revised McDonald criteria. The TEMRA cells underwent FACS enrichment, while the CD8+ and CD4+ T cells underwent negative isolation. The authors reverse transcribed about 0.45 to 1 ug RNA with random hexamers. With immunoSEQ multiplex PCR, TCR beta CDR3 was amplified across 54 Vbeta and 13 Jbeta. A single record per CDR3 protein comes from TCRdb applying MiXCR to the immunoSEQ multiplex PCR reads. This table holds roughly 150,000 distinct CDR3 sequences, 95% found once. The CDR3 is made up of 17 amino acids. After removal of 0 bases from V and 2 bases from J, the junction contained 7 bases not matched to a gene. Germline V gene sequence: CDR1 MNHEY, CDR2 SVGAGI.

V and J are TRBV6-5 and TRBJ2-1; 7 nucleotides align to TRBD2. Material: CD8+ T cells from PBMCs. This TCR derives from a human donor with multiple sclerosis. CDR3 amino acids: CASSYSMGGSAYNEQFF. The CDR3 DNA sequence: TGTGCCAGCAGTTACTCGATGGGGGGGAGCGCCTACAATGAGCAGTTCTTC.